This TCR beta chain emerged from a study of blood T cell repertoires in COVID-19. As handled by the study authors: Estimates of nucleated cell counts were drawn from the amplification of reference gene primers. Assay: immunoSEQ multiplex PCR; the TCRdb copy retains only in-frame clones and omits some. V and J calls and clone size are copied from that table; D and trimming were computed from the DNA. Of around 67,000 clones in the sample, about 80% are singletons; the top ten hold less than 40%. Germline V lookup: CDR1 SGHRS, CDR2 YFSETQ. The V gene lost 5 bases and the J gene lost 5 bases, with 14 bases spanning the gap. The CDR3 length is 13 residues.

The TCR sequence derives from a woman in her 70s with acute or convalescent COVID-19. The sample was peripheral blood. The chain employs TRBV5-1 and TRBJ2-7; weak D call: TRBD2 (7 bases). The CDR3 region has the DNA TGCGCCAGCAGATCGGGGGGCAAGGACGAGCAGTACTTC. As protein: CASRSGGKDEQYF.